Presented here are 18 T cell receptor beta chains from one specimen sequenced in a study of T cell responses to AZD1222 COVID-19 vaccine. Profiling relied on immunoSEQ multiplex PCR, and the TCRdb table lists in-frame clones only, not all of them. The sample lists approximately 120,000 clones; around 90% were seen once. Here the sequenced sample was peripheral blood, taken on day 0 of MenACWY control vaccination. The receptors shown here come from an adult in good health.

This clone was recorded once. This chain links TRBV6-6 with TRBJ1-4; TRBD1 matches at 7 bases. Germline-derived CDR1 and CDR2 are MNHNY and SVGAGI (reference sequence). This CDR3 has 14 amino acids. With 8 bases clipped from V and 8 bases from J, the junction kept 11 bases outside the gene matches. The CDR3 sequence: CASSRRQGEEKLFF. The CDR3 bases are TGTGCCAGCTCGAGGAGACAGGGCGAGGAAAAACTGTTTTTT.

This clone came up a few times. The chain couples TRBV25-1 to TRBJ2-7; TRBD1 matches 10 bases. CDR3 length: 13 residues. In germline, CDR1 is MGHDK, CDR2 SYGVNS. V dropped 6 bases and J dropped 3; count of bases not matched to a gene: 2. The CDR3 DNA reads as TGTGCCAGCAGAGGGACAGGGGTCTACGAGCAGTACTTC. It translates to CASRGTGVYEQYF.

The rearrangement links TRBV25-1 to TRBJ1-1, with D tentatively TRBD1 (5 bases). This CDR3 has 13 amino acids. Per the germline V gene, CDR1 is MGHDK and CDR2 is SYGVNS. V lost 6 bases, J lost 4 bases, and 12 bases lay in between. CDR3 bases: TGTGCCAGCAGCCCCGGGGCCGGCACTGAAGCTTTCTTT. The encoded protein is CASSPGAGTEAFF.

CDR3: CASSLGFLAPARNEQFF. The CDR3 coding sequence is TGCGCCAGCAGCCTGGGGTTTTTAGCGCCCGCCCGCAATGAGCAGTTCTTC. The chain carries TRBV4-3 and TRBJ2-1; TRBD2 might be the D (5 bases). Germline CDR1 LGHNA, CDR2 YSLEER. Trimming shortened V by 4 bases and J by 6 bases, and 22 bases separated the two germline ends. This CDR3 has 17 amino acids.

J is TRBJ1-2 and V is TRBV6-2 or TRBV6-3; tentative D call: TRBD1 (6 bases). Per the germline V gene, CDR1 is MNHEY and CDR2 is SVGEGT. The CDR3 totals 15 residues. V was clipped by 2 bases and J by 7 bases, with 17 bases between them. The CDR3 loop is CASSYPKQGVSGYTF. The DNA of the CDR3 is TGTGCCAGCAGTTACCCTAAACAGGGAGTGTCTGGCTACACCTTC.

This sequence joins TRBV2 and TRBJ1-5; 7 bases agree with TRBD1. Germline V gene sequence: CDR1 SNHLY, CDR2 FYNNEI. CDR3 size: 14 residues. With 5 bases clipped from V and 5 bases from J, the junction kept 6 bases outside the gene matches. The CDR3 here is CASSPQGGDQPQHF. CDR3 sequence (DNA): TGTGCCAGCAGTCCGCAGGGGGGGGATCAGCCCCAGCATTTT.

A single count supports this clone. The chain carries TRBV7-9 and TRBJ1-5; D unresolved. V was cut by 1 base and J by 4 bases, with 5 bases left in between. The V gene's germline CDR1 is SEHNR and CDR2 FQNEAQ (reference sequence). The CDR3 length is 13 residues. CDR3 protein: CASSLDENQPQHF. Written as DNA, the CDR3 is TGTGCCAGCAGCTTAGACGAGAATCAGCCCCAGCATTTT.

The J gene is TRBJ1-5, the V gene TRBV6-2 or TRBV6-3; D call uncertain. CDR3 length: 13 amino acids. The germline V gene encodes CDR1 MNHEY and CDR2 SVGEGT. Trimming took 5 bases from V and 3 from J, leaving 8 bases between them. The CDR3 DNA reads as TGTGCCAGCAGTCGTACCGTCAATCAGCCCCAGCATTTT. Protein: CASSRTVNQPQHF.

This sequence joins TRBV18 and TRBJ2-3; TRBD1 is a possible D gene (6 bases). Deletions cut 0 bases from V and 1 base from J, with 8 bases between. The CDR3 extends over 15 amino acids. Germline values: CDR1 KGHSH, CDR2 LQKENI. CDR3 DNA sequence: TGTGCCAGCTCACCACCGGACAGCCGCACAGATACGCAGTATTTT. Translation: CASSPPDSRTDTQYF.

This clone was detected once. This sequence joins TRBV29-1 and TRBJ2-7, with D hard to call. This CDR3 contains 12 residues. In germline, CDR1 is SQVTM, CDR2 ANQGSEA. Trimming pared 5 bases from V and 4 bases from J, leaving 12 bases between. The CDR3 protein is CSVIRSGYEQYF. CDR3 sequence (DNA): TGCAGCGTTATCAGGAGTGGGTACGAGCAGTACTTC.

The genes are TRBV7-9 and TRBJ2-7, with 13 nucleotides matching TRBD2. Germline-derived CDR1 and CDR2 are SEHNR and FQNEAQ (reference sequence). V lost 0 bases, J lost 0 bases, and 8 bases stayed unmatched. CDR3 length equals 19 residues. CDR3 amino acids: CASSLAGLAGVSISYEQYF. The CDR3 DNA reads TGTGCCAGCAGCTTAGCCGGACTAGCGGGGGTTTCTATCTCCTACGAGCAGTACTTC.

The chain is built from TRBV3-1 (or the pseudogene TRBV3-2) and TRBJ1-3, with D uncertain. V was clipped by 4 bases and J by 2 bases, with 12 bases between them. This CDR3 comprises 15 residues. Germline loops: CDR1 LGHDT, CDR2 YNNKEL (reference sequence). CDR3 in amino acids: CASSPDLSAGNTIYF. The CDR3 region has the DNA TGTGCCAGCAGCCCTGATCTATCAGCTGGAAACACCATATATTTT.

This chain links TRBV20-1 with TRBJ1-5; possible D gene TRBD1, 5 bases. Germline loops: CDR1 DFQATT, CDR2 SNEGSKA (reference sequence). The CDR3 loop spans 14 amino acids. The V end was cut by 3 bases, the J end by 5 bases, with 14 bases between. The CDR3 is CSASPPGLYQPQHF. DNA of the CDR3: TGCAGTGCTAGTCCTCCGGGGCTCTATCAGCCCCAGCATTTT.

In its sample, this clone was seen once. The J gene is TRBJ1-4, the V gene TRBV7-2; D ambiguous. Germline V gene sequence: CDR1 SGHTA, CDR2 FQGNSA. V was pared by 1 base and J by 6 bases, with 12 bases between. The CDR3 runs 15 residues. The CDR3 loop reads CASSLVAGVDEKLFF. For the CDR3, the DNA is TGTGCCAGCAGCTTAGTAGCCGGGGTGGATGAAAAACTGTTTTTT.

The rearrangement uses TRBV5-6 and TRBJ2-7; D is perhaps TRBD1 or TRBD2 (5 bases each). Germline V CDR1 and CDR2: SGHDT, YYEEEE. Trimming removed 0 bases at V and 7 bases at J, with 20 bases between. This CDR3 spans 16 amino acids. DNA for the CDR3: TGTGCCAGCAGCTTGGCGGGCCCGACGATTTGGGGGGAGCAGTACTTC. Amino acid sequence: CASSLAGPTIWGEQYF.

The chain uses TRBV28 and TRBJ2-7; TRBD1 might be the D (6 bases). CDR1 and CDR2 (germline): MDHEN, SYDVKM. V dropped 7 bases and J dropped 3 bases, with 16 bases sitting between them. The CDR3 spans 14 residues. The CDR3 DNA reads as TGTGCCAGCATTGATGACAGGAGTTACTACGAGCAGTACTTC. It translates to CASIDDRSYYEQYF.

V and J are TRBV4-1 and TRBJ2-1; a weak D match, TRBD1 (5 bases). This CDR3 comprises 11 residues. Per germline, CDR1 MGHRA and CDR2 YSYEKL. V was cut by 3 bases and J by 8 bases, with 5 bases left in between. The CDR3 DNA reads TGCGCCAGCAGCCAGGGGCATGAGCAGTTCTTC. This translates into CASSQGHEQFF.

CDR3 DNA sequence: TGTGCCAGCAGCTTGGCTCCGGGACTCCATAGCAATCAGCCCCAGCATTTT. Translation gives CASSLAPGLHSNQPQHF. This chain connects TRBV5-8 to TRBJ1-5; a possible D gene is TRBD1 (5 bases). This CDR3 region has 17 residues. Deletions cut 0 bases from V and 0 bases from J, with 13 bases between. In germline, CDR1 is SGHTS, CDR2 YDEGEE. The full variable domain, in which reference TRBV5-8 and TRBJ1-5 provide the parts outside the CDR3, is EAGVTQSPTHLIKTRGQQATLRCSPISGHTSVYWYQQALGLGLQFLLWYDEGEERNRGNFPPRFSGRQFPNYSSELNVNALELEDSALYLCASSLAPGLHSNQPQHFGDGTRLSIL.